The 4 T cell receptor beta chains below come from one sample, sequenced in a study of T cell repertoires in cytomegalovirus infection. TCRdb redid the calling of the reads with MiXCR, one entry per CDR3 protein. Among under 350,000 distinct CDR3 sequences, roughly 9.3% were seen once, and the ten largest hold around 2.6%. The sample comprised PBMCs. These receptor sequences come from a human donor in good health (CMV status not recorded). Some clones in this sample may be carry-over from other donors' samples.

In this sample, this clonotype turned up many times. Here the CDR3 reads CASSLQRREAFF. CDR3 sequence (DNA): TGTGCCAGCAGTTTGCAGCGCCGAGAAGCTTTCTTT. The chain couples TRBV28 to TRBJ1-1; D remains ambiguous. Per the germline V gene, CDR1 is MDHEN and CDR2 is SYDVKM. The CDR3 spans 12 residues. Trimming removed 3 bases from V and 8 bases from J, with 10 bases in between.

This clonotype was seen many times. V and J are TRBV20-1 and TRBJ1-2; possible D gene TRBD1, 5 bases. Trimming shortened V by 5 bases and J by 11 bases, and 18 bases separated the two germline ends. The germline V gene has CDR1 DFQATT and CDR2 SNEGSKA (reference sequence). The CDR3 loop spans 12 amino acids. The CDR3 nucleotides are TGCAGTGCTGACCGTGACGGGGCCGTATACACCTTC. This gives the protein CSADRDGAVYTF.

In its sample, this clonotype was seen many times. The rearrangement joins TRBV11-2 to TRBJ2-5; D not certain. Germline lookup yields CDR1 SGHAT and CDR2 FQNNGV. The CDR3 consists of 15 residues. The V end lost 1 base, the J end lost 5 bases, and 14 bases lay between the germline ends. Here the CDR3 reads CASSLARTTRETQYF. The CDR3 DNA sequence: TGTGCCAGCAGCTTAGCCCGAACTACTCGGGAGACCCAGTACTTC.

This clonotype appeared a few times. The chain carries TRBV20-1 and TRBJ2-1; the match to TRBD2 covers 10 bases. Germline CDR1 DFQATT, CDR2 SNEGSKA (reference sequence). The CDR3 consists of 13 residues. Trimming took 2 bases from V and 9 from J; bases not matched to a gene: 4. The CDR3 is CSARFSGGGEQFF. CDR3 in DNA: TGCAGTGCTAGATTCAGCGGGGGGGGTGAGCAGTTCTTC.